The rows below give T cell receptor beta chains drawn from one sample of a study of OX40 agonist ivuxolimab in advanced cancers. Repertoires were generated with immunoSEQ multiplex PCR, while TCRdb's copy carries only in-frame clones and drops some. This sample has approximately 37,000 clones, with 80% to 85% found just once. The sample was CD4+ or CD8+ T cells sorted from blood, taken in a trial of the OX40 agonist ivuxolimab. The receptors here all came from an adult with an advanced solid tumor such as melanoma, head and neck, liver or kidney cancer. Each CDR3 is given with its conserved first and last residue. A D gene is named only where the DNA matches it firmly. Clone size is shown for a subset of rows, as once, few, many or a class of expanded clone.

clone_size,j_call,d_call,v_call,cdr3_aa,cdr3_nt
NA,TRBJ2-7,NA,TRBV5-1,CASKGEYEQYF,TGCGCCAGCAAAGGGGAATACGAGCAGTACTTC
NA,TRBJ2-4,NA,TRBV2,CASSERFGFLKNIQYF,TGTGCCAGCAGTGAAAGGTTCGGTTTCCTCAAAAACATTCAGTACTTC
once,TRBJ2-3,TRBD1,TRBV4-2,CASSQVLTGAQSTDTQYF,TGTGCCAGCAGCCAAGTCTTGACAGGGGCGCAGAGCACAGATACGCAGTATTTT
NA,TRBJ1-1,TRBD1,TRBV10-3,CASRGSVEVTEAFF,TGTGCCTCCAGGGGGAGTGTAGAGGTCACTGAAGCTTTCTTT
NA,TRBJ1-5,NA,TRBV6-1,CASRIGPNSNQPQHF,TGTGCCAGCAGGATAGGCCCTAATAGCAATCAGCCCCAGCATTTT
NA,TRBJ2-3,TRBD2,TRBV4-2,CASSQTSGISTDTQYF,TGTGCCAGCAGCCAGACTAGCGGAATTAGCACAGATACGCAGTATTTT
NA,TRBJ2-5,NA,TRBV18,CASSPGAETQYF,TGTGCCAGCTCACCAGGGGCAGAGACCCAGTACTTC
NA,TRBJ2-1,NA,TRBV19,CASSIRTGLYNEQFF,TGTGCCAGTAGTATTCGTACAGGGTTATACAATGAGCAGTTCTTC
NA,TRBJ1-4,NA,TRBV6-5,CASSYSRGVTNEKLFF,TGTGCCAGCAGTTACTCGAGGGGGGTAACTAATGAAAAACTGTTTTTT
NA,TRBJ2-1,TRBD2,TRBV28,CASRGRSGRAGYNEQFF,TGTGCCAGCAGGGGCAGGAGCGGGAGGGCCGGTTACAATGAGCAGTTCTTC
NA,TRBJ1-2,NA,TRBV6-6,CASSYSPGGYGYTF,TGTGCCAGCAGTTACTCACCGGGAGGCTATGGCTACACCTTC
NA,TRBJ2-5,NA,TRBV25-1,CASSEQQETQYF,TGTGCCAGCAGTGAACAGCAAGAGACCCAGTACTTC
NA,TRBJ1-5,NA,TRBV6-1,CASSDDSTNQPQHF,TGTGCCAGCAGTGACGACAGCACCAATCAGCCCCAGCATTTT
NA,TRBJ2-3,TRBD1,TRBV5-6,CASSLLPGQITDTQYF,TGTGCCAGCAGCTTATTGCCGGGACAGATCACAGATACGCAGTATTTT
NA,TRBJ2-5,NA,TRBV2,CASKGGEGRETQYF,TGTGCCAGCAAGGGGGGGGAGGGGCGAGAGACCCAGTACTTC
few,TRBJ2-3,NA,TRBV28,CASSLAGASTDTQYF,TGTGCCAGCAGTTTAGCAGGGGCTAGCACAGATACGCAGTATTTT
once,TRBJ2-1,NA,TRBV7-8,CASSLSSSSYNEQFF,TGTGCCAGCAGCTTATCTTCCAGCTCCTACAATGAGCAGTTCTTC